A selection of T cell receptor beta chains follows, all from one sample in a study of cytomegalovirus exposure and HLA in healthy donors. Produced via immunoSEQ multiplex PCR; TCRdb's table is partial and in-frame only. The sample shows under 250,000 clones, approximately 80% of them seen only once. The sample taken for sequencing was PBMCs. These receptors were obtained from a boy between 2 and 10 years old in good health and CMV-seronegative. Each CDR3 is given with its conserved first and last residue. D genes are given only for firm matches. A row's size may be missing; if present it is once, few, many or a size class.

V gene	D gene	clone size	J gene	CDR3 protein	CDR3 DNA
TRBV30	.	.	TRBJ2-1	CAWSSSDRSKQFF	TGTGCCTGGAGTTCTTCGGACAGATCAAAGCAGTTCTTC
TRBV5-5	.	.	TRBJ2-7	CASSLGQELYEQYF	TGTGCCAGCAGCTTGGGACAGGAACTCTACGAGCAGTACTTC
TRBV30	TRBD1	.	TRBJ2-7	CAWSTGGPYEQYF	TGTGCCTGGAGTACAGGGGGCCCTTACGAGCAGTACTTC
TRBV7-9	.	.	TRBJ1-4	CASSSGHKSYEKLFF	TGTGCCAGCAGCTCGGGACATAAGAGTTATGAAAAACTGTTTTTT
TRBV6-1	TRBD2	.	TRBJ2-3	CASRVERGPTDTQYF	TGTGCCAGCAGAGTGGAGCGGGGGCCCACAGATACGCAGTATTTT
TRBV7-2	TRBD2	.	TRBJ2-6	CASSFSGASGANVLTF	TGTGCCAGCAGCTTTAGCGGGGCCTCTGGGGCCAACGTCCTGACTTTC
TRBV11-2	TRBD2	.	TRBJ2-1	CASSLGGLAGAGSYNEQFF	TGTGCCAGCAGCCTAGGCGGCCTAGCGGGAGCAGGCTCCTACAATGAGCAGTTCTTC
TRBV7-6	TRBD2	.	TRBJ2-3	CASSSIARAGGETQYF	TGTGCCAGCAGCTCCATAGCGAGAGCGGGAGGGGAGACGCAGTATTTT
TRBV7-9	TRBD2	.	TRBJ2-7	CASSFQEREGYEQYF	TGTGCCAGCAGCTTTCAGGAGCGGGAGGGCTACGAGCAGTACTTC
TRBV19	.	once	TRBJ1-1	CASSIWAVDAEAFF	TGTGCCAGTAGTATATGGGCAGTCGACGCTGAAGCTTTCTTT
TRBV5-6	TRBD2	.	TRBJ2-1	CASSLGSGGDYNEQFF	TGTGCCAGCAGCTTGGGTAGCGGGGGGGACTACAATGAGCAGTTCTTC
TRBV7-2	.	.	TRBJ2-5	CASSLFLQGGYQETQYF	TGTGCCAGCAGCTTATTCCTACAGGGAGGGTACCAAGAGACCCAGTACTTC
TRBV19	.	.	TRBJ2-5	CASSTQWGPNQETQYF	TGTGCCAGTAGTACACAGTGGGGGCCCAACCAAGAGACCCAGTACTTC
TRBV6-5	TRBD2	.	TRBJ2-3	CASSPGGGRGQYF	TGTGCCAGCAGCCCCGGGGGGGGGCGGGGGCAGTATTTT
TRBV29-1	.	.	TRBJ1-5	CSVDFSDGQPQHF	TGCAGCGTTGATTTCAGCGACGGTCAGCCCCAGCATTTT
TRBV11-2	TRBD1	.	TRBJ2-1	CASSLVSTGTYNEQFF	TGTGCCAGCAGCTTAGTATCGACAGGGACGTACAATGAGCAGTTCTTC
TRBV25-1	TRBD1	.	TRBJ2-7	CASSATGQGSYEQYF	TGTGCCAGCAGTGCAACAGGACAGGGTTCGTACGAGCAGTACTTC
TRBV20-1	.	.	TRBJ1-1	CSARDLVTFF	TGCAGTGCCAGGGACTTGGTAACTTTCTTT
TRBV7-6	TRBD2	.	TRBJ2-1	CASSLDTSGSTEQFF	TGTGCCAGCAGCTTAGACACTAGCGGGAGCACTGAGCAGTTCTTC
TRBV10-3	TRBD2	once	TRBJ2-3	CAISDVEGMLAGPTDTQYF	TGTGCCATCAGTGACGTAGAGGGGATGTTAGCGGGCCCCACAGATACGCAGTATTTT
TRBV27	.	.	TRBJ2-2	CASSHRQAGELFF	TGTGCCAGCAGTCACCGACAGGCCGGGGAGCTGTTTTTT
TRBV2	TRBD1	few	TRBJ1-4	CASSEARIGTGDEKLFF	TGTGCCAGCAGTGAAGCTCGGATAGGGACAGGGGATGAAAAACTGTTTTTT
TRBV30	TRBD1	.	TRBJ2-7	CAWSDTTGPYF	TGTGCCTGGAGTGACACGACAGGGCCCTACTTC
TRBV13	TRBD2	.	TRBJ2-5	CASSSTSPSGGQETQYF	TGTGCCAGCAGCTCCACCTCCCCTAGCGGGGGCCAAGAGACCCAGTACTTC
TRBV27	TRBD1	.	TRBJ2-1	CASSLQGAGNEQFF	TGTGCCAGCAGTTTGCAGGGGGCTGGCAATGAGCAGTTCTTC
TRBV14	.	.	TRBJ1-2	CASSQDYQGIGGYTF	TGTGCCAGCAGCCAAGATTATCAGGGTATAGGAGGCTACACCTTC
TRBV10-1	.	.	TRBJ1-5	CASFMGGGRGGDNQPQHF	TGCGCCAGCTTTATGGGGGGGGGACGTGGGGGGGATAATCAGCCCCAGCATTTT
TRBV6-6	.	.	TRBJ1-1	CASSYSNSNTEAFF	TGTGCCAGCAGTTACTCAAACAGTAACACTGAAGCTTTCTTT
TRBV6-1	.	.	TRBJ1-2	CASSLSTVTNYGYTF	TGTGCCAGCAGTCTATCGACAGTTACCAACTATGGCTACACCTTC
TRBV6-6	TRBD1	.	TRBJ2-7	CASSYDRGYEQYF	TGTGCCAGCAGTTATGACAGGGGCTACGAGCAGTACTTC
TRBV6-7	.	.	TRBJ2-5	CASSYPGEAVRKVIGQETQYF	TGTGCCAGCAGTTACCCGGGAGAAGCGGTTCGTAAAGTTATAGGCCAAGAGACCCAGTACTTC
TRBV7-9	TRBD1	.	TRBJ1-5	CASSLGTGANQPQHF	TGTGCCAGCAGCCTAGGGACAGGGGCCAATCAGCCCCAGCATTTT
TRBV25-1	.	once	TRBJ2-7	CASSPEPGSGLPYEQYF	TGTGCCAGCAGTCCCGAACCGGGTTCAGGGCTACCTTACGAGCAGTACTTC
TRBV9	TRBD1	once	TRBJ1-2	CASSGQGNYGYTF	TGTGCCAGCAGCGGACAGGGGAATTATGGCTACACCTTC
TRBV4-2	TRBD1	.	TRBJ1-2	CASSPGQGNYGYTF	TGTGCCAGCAGCCCGGGACAGGGTAACTATGGCTACACCTTC
TRBV4-1	TRBD2	.	TRBJ2-5	CASSQDVAGMQTQYF	TGCGCCAGCAGCCAAGATGTAGCGGGGATGCAGACCCAGTACTTC
TRBV7-3	TRBD2	.	TRBJ2-5	CASSLGGGALETQYF	TGTGCCAGCAGTCTCGGCGGGGGGGCATTGGAGACCCAGTACTTC
TRBV7-9	.	.	TRBJ1-1	CASSLLSRVALNTEAFF	TGTGCCAGCAGCTTATTGTCCAGGGTGGCCTTGAACACTGAAGCTTTCTTT
TRBV27	TRBD2	.	TRBJ2-1	CASTTGGLAVNEQFF	TGTGCCAGCACAACGGGGGGACTAGCGGTGAATGAGCAGTTCTTC
TRBV18	TRBD1	.	TRBJ1-2	CASSPSTGGDGYTF	TGTGCCAGCTCACCCTCGACAGGGGGCGATGGCTACACCTTC
TRBV9	.	.	TRBJ1-5	CASSVGAQNQPQHF	TGTGCCAGCAGCGTAGGGGCTCAGAATCAGCCCCAGCATTTT
TRBV4-1	.	few	TRBJ1-1	CASSQPRQRNTEAFF	TGCGCCAGCAGCCAACCCCGACAGCGGAACACTGAAGCTTTCTTT
TRBV30	TRBD1	once	TRBJ1-4	CAWSARQGATNEKLFF	TGTGCCTGGAGTGCCAGACAGGGGGCGACTAATGAAAAACTGTTTTTT
TRBV6-5	.	.	TRBJ1-5	CASSSSGVSGQPQHF	TGTGCCAGCAGTTCATCGGGGGTATCGGGTCAGCCCCAGCATTTT
TRBV7-2	.	.	TRBJ2-5	CASSLSGGETQYF	TGTGCCAGCAGCCTCAGCGGAGGAGAGACCCAGTACTTC
TRBV7-5	.	.	TRBJ2-1	CARSLSSVSSYNEQFF	TGTGCCAGAAGCTTATCATCGGTTAGCTCCTACAATGAGCAGTTCTTC
TRBV11-2	TRBD2	.	TRBJ2-2	CASSLKQRDRNTGELFF	TGTGCCAGCAGCTTAAAACAGCGGGACCGAAACACCGGGGAGCTGTTTTTT
TRBV30	.	.	TRBJ1-2	CAWISTDDYGYTF	TGTGCCTGGATTTCGACAGACGACTATGGCTACACCTTC
TRBV4-1	.	.	TRBJ2-7	CASSQGRDRSYEQYF	TGCGCCAGCAGCCAAGGGAGGGACCGATCCTACGAGCAGTACTTC
TRBV6-1	TRBD1	.	TRBJ1-1	CASREDRVVGTEAFF	TGTGCCAGCAGAGAGGACAGGGTAGTAGGCACTGAAGCTTTCTTT
TRBV4-1	.	.	TRBJ2-5	CASSQEVGVPQYF	TGCGCCAGCAGCCAAGAGGTAGGAGTTCCCCAGTACTTC
TRBV18	.	.	TRBJ2-7	CASSPGVVYEQYF	TGTGCCAGCTCACCAGGAGTTGTCTACGAGCAGTACTTC
TRBV7-8	.	.	TRBJ2-3	CASSFYIVSTDTQYF	TGTGCCAGCAGCTTTTACATTGTTAGCACAGATACGCAGTATTTT
TRBV30	.	.	TRBJ2-2	CAWRRTGELFF	TGTGCCTGGCGGAGAACCGGGGAGCTGTTTTTT
TRBV25-1	TRBD2	.	TRBJ2-7	CASSEGLAGGYEQYF	TGTGCCAGCAGTGAGGGACTAGCGGGAGGGTACGAGCAGTACTTC